Presented here are 24 T cell receptor beta chains from one specimen sequenced in a study of blood T cell repertoires in COVID-19. Using immunoSEQ multiplex PCR, the repertoire was profiled, and TCRdb retains in-frame clones only, with some absent. The table has approximately 150,000 clones, about 81% seen once. The sequenced sample consisted of peripheral blood. Receptors originate from a woman older than 75 with acute or convalescent COVID-19.

The chain recombines TRBV18 with TRBJ1-1; TRBD1 matches 9 bases. CDR3 length: 17 amino acids. Germline V lookup: CDR1 KGHSH, CDR2 LQKENI. The V segment lost 3 bases and the J segment 1 base; nucleotides outside the gene matches: 9. CDR3 residues: CASSPLDRGSRNTEAFF. The DNA for the CDR3 is TGTGCCAGCTCACCCTTGGACAGGGGATCCAGGAACACTGAAGCTTTCTTT. Complete variable domain (other parts from reference TRBV18 and TRBJ1-1): NAGVMQNPRHLVRRRGQEARLRCSPMKGHSHVYWYRQLPEEGLKFMVYLQKENIIDESGMPKERFSAEFPKEGPSILRIQQVVRGDSAAYFCASSPLDRGSRNTEAFFGQGTRLTVV.

The chain has TRBV30 and TRBJ1-1; D is unclear. The CDR3 is made up of 11 amino acids. V lost 2 bases and J lost 7, with 8 bases in between. CDR1 and CDR2 from the germline V gene are GTSNPN and SVGIG (reference sequence). The DNA of the CDR3 is TGTGCCTGGAGTTACGCAGGTGAAGCTTTCTTT. This gives the protein CAWSYAGEAFF. The full variable domain, rest sourced from reference TRBV30 and TRBJ1-1, is SQTIHQWPATLVQPVGSPLSLECTVEGTSNPNLYWYRQAAGRGLQLLFYSVGIGQISSEVPQNLSASRPQDRQFILSSKKLLLSDSGFYLCAWSYAGEAFFGQGTRLTVV.

CDR3 sequence: CASSTAYGTSGTYEQYF. As DNA, the CDR3 is TGTGCCAGCAGCACCGCGTACGGGACTAGCGGGACCTACGAGCAGTACTTC. The chain has TRBV7-9 and TRBJ2-7, with 13 bases aligning to TRBD2. From germline, CDR1 is SEHNR and CDR2 FQNEAQ (reference sequence). J was trimmed by 2 bases and V by 5 bases; bases with no gene match: 9. This CDR3 is 17 amino acids long.

This clone was counted a single time. This chain links TRBV19 with TRBJ2-4, with 9 nucleotides matching TRBD1. CDR1 LNHDA and CDR2 SQIVND come from the germline V gene (reference sequence). The V segment lost 3 bases and the J segment 7 bases; nucleotides outside the gene matches: 4. The CDR3 is 14 amino acids. Here the CDR3 DNA reads TGTGCCAGTAGTATCAGGACAGGGGATAACATTCAGTACTTC. Translated, it gives CASSIRTGDNIQYF. The full variable domain, rest sourced from reference TRBV19 and TRBJ2-4, is DGGITQSPKYLFRKEGQNVTLSCEQNLNHDAMYWYRQDPGQGLRLIYYSQIVNDFQKGDIAEGYSVSREKKESFPLTVTSAQKNPTAFYLCASSIRTGDNIQYFGAGTRLSVL.

J is TRBJ1-2 and V is TRBV5-8; D gene ambiguous. V was clipped by 0 bases and J by 6 bases, with 15 bases between them. Germline CDR1 reads SGHTS; CDR2 reads YDEGEE. The CDR3 is made up of 15 amino acids. The CDR3 protein is CASSLDSNRRNGYTF. The CDR3 DNA sequence: TGTGCCAGCAGCTTGGACTCAAACCGGCGGAATGGCTACACCTTC.

The chain recombines TRBV6-6 with TRBJ2-5, with a weak D call TRBD2 (7 bases). Per germline, CDR1 MNHNY and CDR2 SVGAGI (reference sequence). The CDR3 loop spans 12 amino acids. The V end was cut by 7 bases, the J end by 2 bases, with 8 bases between. CDR3 amino acids: CASKGGQETQYF. CDR3 nucleotide sequence: TGTGCCAGCAAGGGGGGGCAAGAGACCCAGTACTTC.

This clone was recorded a few times. V is TRBV15 and J is TRBJ1-5, with 7 bases that match TRBD1. Unmatched junction bases numbered 10, after V lost 3 bases and J lost 5 bases. The CDR3 loop spans 16 amino acids. Per germline, CDR1 LNHNV and CDR2 YYDKDF (reference sequence). CDR3 in amino acids: CATSSGQVSVYQPQHF. CDR3 in DNA: TGTGCCACCAGCAGTGGACAGGTCTCGGTGTATCAGCCCCAGCATTTT.

The rearrangement uses TRBV4-3 and TRBJ2-2; no reliable D call. Germline CDR1 is LGHNA and CDR2 is YSLEER. V shed 4 bases and J shed 3 bases, with 12 bases lying between them. The CDR3 totals 15 residues. The CDR3 DNA is TGCGCCAGCAGCCCTTACCTAGAGGACACCGGGGAGCTGTTTTTT. Translating it yields CASSPYLEDTGELFF.

This chain joins TRBV6-6 and TRBJ1-5; unclear D gene. The CDR3 runs 14 residues. Germline-derived CDR1 and CDR2 are MNHNY and SVGAGI (reference sequence). Trimming cost V 7 bases and J 3 bases, with 13 bases left between them. As DNA, the CDR3 is TGTGCCAGCAAAGACCGGGAGGACAATCAGCCCCAGCATTTT. Amino acid sequence: CASKDREDNQPQHF.

This clone was seen a single time. DNA for the CDR3: TGTGCCAGCAGTTACGGCCAGGGCTCCTATAATTCACCCCTCCACTTT. Protein sequence: CASSYGQGSYNSPLHF. The V call is TRBV6-5, the J call TRBJ1-6; D perhaps matches TRBD1 (5 bases). Germline assignment: CDR1 MNHEY and CDR2 SVGAGI. CDR3 length: 16 residues. Trimming took off 2 bases at V and 0 bases at J, with 8 bases between the two ends.

The chain recombines TRBV23-1 with TRBJ2-3, with a tentative D call TRBD2 (5 bases). TRBV23-1 is noted as an ORF with a role that remains uncertain. V lost 3 bases and J 2 bases, leaving 18 bases between the germline ends. The CDR3 runs 17 residues. DNA of the CDR3: TGCGCCAGCAGTCACCTTCCTTTACGGGGTAACACAGATACGCAGTATTTT. Encoded protein: CASSHLPLRGNTDTQYF.

The rearrangement uses TRBV11-2 and TRBJ1-4; D remains unclear. The CDR3 spans 12 residues. Between the trimmed V and J ends, which lost 2 bases and 10 bases, there was a span of 8 bases. Germline lookup yields CDR1 SGHAT and CDR2 FQNNGV. CDR3 bases: TGTGCCAGCAGCTTACTTCGGGGAAAACTGTTTTTT. It is translated as CASSLLRGKLFF.

The V gene is TRBV18, the J gene TRBJ2-7; perhaps TRBD1 as D (6 bases). Trimming took off 4 bases at V and 2 bases at J, with 18 bases between the two ends. The CDR3 is made up of 16 amino acids. Germline loops: CDR1 KGHSH, CDR2 LQKENI. The CDR3 sequence: CASSLLDSIPAYEQYF. In nucleotides, the CDR3 is TGTGCCAGCTCACTCCTGGACAGCATCCCGGCCTACGAGCAGTACTTC.

Comments on this clone: In the same sample, other DNA sequences code for this CDR3. The chain combines TRBV6-2 or TRBV6-3 with TRBJ1-5; D is unclear. Trimming removed 0 bases from V and 7 bases from J, with 7 bases in between. The CDR3 has 13 residues. Germline V gene data show CDR1 as MNHEY and CDR2 as SVGEGT. The CDR3 spells CASSYSPGQPQHF. For the CDR3, the DNA is TGTGCCAGCAGTTACTCGCCGGGGCAGCCCCAGCATTTT.

This clone has a single count. The V gene is TRBV6-5, the J gene TRBJ2-7; perhaps TRBD1 as D (6 bases). Germline CDR1 reads MNHEY; CDR2 reads SVGAGI. V lost 2 bases to trimming and J lost 2 bases, with 16 bases between them. The length of the CDR3 is 16 residues. CDR3 DNA: TGTGCCAGCAGTTACGGCGACGGGGACACTCCCTACGAGCAGTACTTC. Amino acid sequence: CASSYGDGDTPYEQYF.

The CDR3 loop reads CAWREPSGSSSYEQYF. In DNA form, the CDR3 reads TGTGCCTGGAGAGAGCCTAGCGGGAGTTCCTCCTACGAGCAGTACTTC. The chain joins TRBV30 to TRBJ2-7; TRBD2 matches 10 bases. The trim removed 3 bases at V and 0 bases at J, leaving 8 bases unmatched. The CDR3 is 16 residues long. CDR1 GTSNPN and CDR2 SVGIG come from the germline V gene (reference sequence).

The chain has TRBV5-1 and TRBJ2-1; the match to TRBD2 covers 13 bases. Germline trimming cut 5 bases from V and 5 bases from J; bases unmatched to any gene: 7. The germline V gene has CDR1 SGHRS and CDR2 YFSETQ. The CDR3 is 16 amino acids. The CDR3 protein is CASSYYGLAGDNEQFF. For the CDR3, the DNA is TGCGCCAGCAGTTATTACGGACTAGCGGGAGACAATGAGCAGTTCTTC.

This chain uses TRBV5-5 with TRBJ2-3; D may be TRBD1 (5 bases). Trimming shortened V by 4 bases and J by 6 bases, and 12 bases separated the two germline ends. This CDR3 is built from 13 residues. Germline lookup yields CDR1 SGHKS and CDR2 YYEKEE (reference sequence). The CDR3 DNA is TGTGCCAGCAGCGGGGCGACCCTCGATACGCAGTATTTT. This encodes CASSGATLDTQYF.

DNA for the CDR3: TGTGCCAGCAGTTTACTCGGGGAGACCCAGTACTTC. It is translated as CASSLLGETQYF. V gene TRBV12-3 or TRBV12-4 combines with J gene TRBJ2-5; D is undetermined. The V end was cut by 2 bases, the J end by 5 bases, with 6 bases between. The CDR3 sequence is 12 residues long.

The J gene is TRBJ1-2, the V gene TRBV3-1 (or the pseudogene TRBV3-2); D gene unclear. The ends were cut back, 0 bases at V and 4 bases at J, with 6 bases in the middle. The CDR3 extends over 13 amino acids. The germline CDR1 and CDR2 sequences are LGHDT and YNNKEL (reference sequence). Here the CDR3 DNA reads TGTGCCAGCAGCCAAGATCAGTTCTATGGCTACACCTTC. Translated: CASSQDQFYGYTF.

This clone was seen a handful of times. The rearrangement joins TRBV3-1 (or the pseudogene TRBV3-2) to TRBJ1-6, with TRBD1 matching over 9 bases. CDR1 LGHDT and CDR2 YNNKEL come from the germline V gene (reference sequence). J was trimmed by 0 bases and V by 4 bases; bases with no gene match: 4. The CDR3 extends over 17 amino acids. CDR3 in DNA: TGTGCCAGCAGCCGCCTACAGGGGGCCTCCTATAATTCACCCCTCCACTTT. This codes for CASSRLQGASYNSPLHF.

The chain couples TRBV5-1 to TRBJ1-1; no clear D. From germline, CDR1 is SGHRS and CDR2 YFSETQ. CDR3 length: 14 amino acids. Trimming cost V 0 bases and J 5 bases, with 11 bases left between them. The CDR3 nucleotides are TGCGCCAGCAGCTTGGGAGTAATCTCTACTGAAGCTTTCTTT. This translates into CASSLGVISTEAFF.

A remark on this clone: At one end, the junction sequence differs from germline, possibly due to a read error. The rearrangement joins TRBV7-7 to TRBJ2-2, with unresolved D. Germline loops: CDR1 SSHAT, CDR2 FNYEAQ (reference sequence). This CDR3 contains 12 residues. CDR3 amino acids: CASSLVGGELFF. The CDR3 DNA reads as TGTGCTAGCAGCTTAGTCGGCGGGGAGCTGTTTTTT.

J is TRBJ1-5 and V is TRBV10-3; 8 bases align to TRBD1. V was clipped by 6 bases and J by 7 bases; unmatched bases: 8. Per the germline V gene, CDR1 is ENHRY and CDR2 is SYGVKD. This CDR3 spans 14 amino acids. DNA for the CDR3: TGTGCCATCAGCCAGGACAGGGAGACACAGCCCCAGCATTTT. Protein product: CAISQDRETQPQHF.